One TCR beta chain is described in this entry. Antigen: not known. The sample belongs to a study of OX40 agonist ivuxolimab in advanced cancers. Study in general: Patients undergoing dose escalation presented with hepatocellular carcinoma, melanoma, renal cell or head and neck cancer.

Study-wide results and caveats: The study found that CD8+ T cells averaged more expanded clones than CD4+. Partial responders at 0.1-3.0 mg/kg had among the lowest clonal expansion.

Generated by immunoSEQ multiplex PCR, the TCRdb table keeps only in-frame clones and is missing some. The sample includes 100,000 to 110,000 clones, over 75% of them seen just once. The germline gives CDR1 SGHTS, CDR2 YDEGEE. The ends were cut back, 0 bases at V and 5 bases at J, with 12 bases in the middle. The CDR3 sequence is 15 residues long. The sample here was CD4+ or CD8+ T cells sorted from blood, taken in a trial of the OX40 agonist ivuxolimab. The chain uses TRBV5-8 and TRBJ1-5; no clear D gene. The origin of this receptor is an adult with an advanced solid tumor such as melanoma, head and neck, liver or kidney cancer. CDR3 sequence reads: CASSLGERTHQPQHF. CDR3 in DNA: TGTGCCAGCAGCTTGGGGGAAAGGACCCATCAGCCCCAGCATTTT.